A selection of T cell receptor beta chains follows, all from one sample in a study of T and B cells in COVID-19 patients. TCRdb called the multiplex PCR reads again in MiXCR, with one record for every CDR3 protein. The sample lists some 4,100 distinct CDR3 sequences, about 20% occurring once. The sequenced sample was blood. The origin of the receptors is a human donor with active COVID-19. Each CDR3 is given with its conserved first and last residue. The order of the fields is CDR3 protein, CDR3 DNA, D gene, V gene, J gene, clone size. D genes are given only for firm matches. Size is omitted from some rows. Given values are once, few, many or a class for expanded clones.

CAWKVDLETQYF	TGTGCCTGGAAAGTGGACTTAGAGACCCAGTACTTC	NA	TRBV30	TRBJ2-5	NA
CSVVGGSEAFF	TGCAGCGTTGTAGGGGGGTCTGAAGCTTTCTTT	NA	TRBV29-1	TRBJ1-1	medium-sized
CASGGQTNQPQHF	TGTGCCAGCGGTGGACAGACGAATCAGCCCCAGCATTTT	NA	TRBV2	TRBJ1-5	NA
CASSSQGTPDNEQFF	TGCGCCAGCAGCTCCCAGGGGACGCCTGACAATGAGCAGTTCTTC	NA	TRBV5-1	TRBJ2-1	few
CASSQVAGANQPQHF	TGCGCCAGCAGCCAAGTGGCGGGGGCAAATCAGCCCCAGCATTTT	NA	TRBV4-3	TRBJ1-5	few
CASSLASTDTQYF	TGCGCCAGCAGCTTGGCAAGCACAGATACGCAGTATTTT	NA	TRBV5-1	TRBJ2-3	medium-sized
CASSLIGTKYTQYF	TGTGCCAGCAGCTTGATTGGGACCAAATATACGCAGTATTTT	NA	TRBV5-5	TRBJ2-3	medium-sized
CASSQDRNYNEQFF	TGTGCCAGCAGCCAGGACCGAAACTACAATGAGCAGTTCTTC	NA	TRBV7-2	TRBJ2-1	few
CASSGGQALRQGYTF	TGTGCCAGCAGTGGGGGACAGGCCTTACGGCAGGGCTACACCTTC	TRBD1	TRBV12-3/TRBV12-4	TRBJ1-2	few
CASSYNKQGRGGYTF	TGTGCCAGCAGTTATAACAAACAGGGTCGAGGAGGCTACACCTTC	NA	TRBV6-5	TRBJ1-2	medium-sized
CASSRAGTDYEQYF	TGTGCCAGCAGCCGAGCCGGGACAGACTACGAGCAGTACTTC	TRBD1	TRBV5-5	TRBJ2-7	medium-sized
CSAPGQGGNTGELFF	TGCAGCGCCCCGGGACAGGGGGGAAACACCGGGGAGCTGTTTTTT	TRBD1	TRBV29-1	TRBJ2-2	few
CASSLVGVGNIQYF	TGTGCCAGCAGCTTAGTAGGAGTCGGAAACATTCAGTACTTC	NA	TRBV11-1	TRBJ2-4	NA
CASSLILISDTAPGNTIYF	TGTGCCAGCAGTTTAATATTAATATCGGACACAGCACCGGGAAACACCATATATTTT	NA	TRBV12-3/TRBV12-4	TRBJ1-3	medium-sized
CSGLGQGDEKLFF	TGCAGCGGGCTGGGACAGGGTGATGAAAAACTGTTTTTT	TRBD1	TRBV29-1	TRBJ1-4	NA
CASSNVGSAYGYTF	TGTGCCAGCAGCAACGTGGGGTCCGCCTATGGCTACACCTTC	NA	TRBV5-6	TRBJ1-2	medium-sized
CASSLQGGRELFF	TGTGCCAGCAGTTTGCAGGGGGGGAGGGAGCTGTTTTTT	NA	TRBV12-3/TRBV12-4	TRBJ2-2	NA
CASSLRPGHHEQYF	TGCGCCAGCAGCCTTCGGCCAGGGCACCACGAGCAGTACTTC	NA	TRBV5-1	TRBJ2-7	many
CASSQTGPNSPLHF	TGTGCCAGTAGTCAAACAGGACCTAATTCACCCCTCCACTTT	NA	TRBV19	TRBJ1-6	NA
CASSPGPIYEQYF	TGTGCCAGCAGCCCTGGTCCAATCTACGAGCAGTACTTC	NA	TRBV12-3/TRBV12-4	TRBJ2-7	NA
CASSPMGDYNSPLHF	TGTGCCAGCTCACCAATGGGGGATTATAATTCACCCCTCCACTTT	NA	TRBV18	TRBJ1-6	NA
CASSVGGGYGNTIYF	TGTGCCAGCAGCGTAGGGGGGGGGTATGGAAACACCATATATTTT	NA	TRBV9	TRBJ1-3	NA
CASSSPGTPQAFF	TGTGCCAGCAGTTCACCGGGGACACCCCAAGCTTTCTTT	NA	TRBV27	TRBJ1-1	medium-sized
CASSLEMGTSVYGYTF	TGTGCCAGCAGCTTGGAAATGGGGACATCTGTCTATGGCTACACCTTC	NA	TRBV5-4	TRBJ1-2	medium-sized
CAIRAGTGSYNEQFF	TGTGCCATCAGGGCTGGGACTGGCTCCTACAATGAGCAGTTCTTC	NA	TRBV10-3	TRBJ2-1	medium-sized
CASSLGNNYGYTF	TGTGCCAGCAGCCTTGGAAACAACTATGGCTACACCTTC	NA	TRBV6-2/TRBV6-3	TRBJ1-2	medium-sized
CASSPTGARGYTF	TGTGCCAGCAGTCCCACAGGGGCGCGGGGCTACACCTTC	TRBD1	TRBV6-2/TRBV6-3	TRBJ1-2	medium-sized
CASSLLGLTGELFF	TGTGCCAGCAGTCTCCTCGGACTGACCGGGGAGCTGTTTTTT	NA	TRBV6-2/TRBV6-3	TRBJ2-2	medium-sized
CASSSSASGSSDTQYF	TGCGCCAGCAGCTCTTCCGCTAGCGGGAGTTCAGATACGCAGTATTTT	TRBD2	TRBV5-1	TRBJ2-3	medium-sized
CASSYLDRGQTEAFF	TGTGCCAGCAGCTATCTCGACAGGGGGCAAACTGAAGCTTTCTTT	TRBD1	TRBV7-9	TRBJ1-1	NA
CASSSGHQNTEAFF	TGTGCCAGCAGCTCTGGACATCAGAACACTGAAGCTTTCTTT	NA	TRBV5-5	TRBJ1-1	medium-sized
CASSFDRVGNTEAFF	TGCGCCAGCAGCTTCGACAGGGTAGGGAACACTGAAGCTTTCTTT	TRBD1	TRBV5-1	TRBJ1-1	NA
CASSRRLAGGRGGDTQYF	TGTGCCAGTAGTAGACGACTAGCGGGAGGGAGGGGGGGAGATACGCAGTATTTT	TRBD2	TRBV19	TRBJ2-3	medium-sized
CASSYSSPGDYNSPLHF	TGTGCCAGCAGTTACTCGAGTCCCGGGGACTATAATTCACCCCTCCACTTT	NA	TRBV6-5	TRBJ1-6	NA
CASSLRRLYTDTQYF	TGTGCCAGCAGTTTAAGACGCTTATACACAGATACGCAGTATTTT	NA	TRBV27	TRBJ2-3	medium-sized
CASSQEVPASLNNEQFF	TGTGCCAGCAGCCAAGAGGTCCCGGCTAGCTTGAACAATGAGCAGTTCTTC	NA	TRBV14	TRBJ2-1	NA
CAWSLSGRNTEAFF	TGTGCCTGGAGTCTGAGTGGGAGGAACACTGAAGCTTTCTTT	NA	TRBV30	TRBJ1-1	many
CASSPVGGGNTIYF	TGTGCCAGCAGTCCGGTAGGGGGCGGAAACACCATATATTTT	TRBD1	TRBV12-3/TRBV12-4	TRBJ1-3	once
CASSLLAENIQYF	TGTGCCAGCAGTTTGCTAGCGGAAAACATTCAGTACTTC	TRBD2	TRBV27	TRBJ2-4	medium-sized
CASSLPIGQFF	TGTGCCAGCAGCCTACCAATCGGGCAGTTCTTC	NA	TRBV7-2	TRBJ2-1	many
CASNTGEADTQYF	TGTGCCAGTAACACAGGGGAGGCAGATACGCAGTATTTT	NA	TRBV19	TRBJ2-3	large
CASTRQDDGYTF	TGTGCCAGCACTCGACAGGACGATGGCTACACCTTC	NA	TRBV6-2/TRBV6-3	TRBJ1-2	medium-sized
CASAPREDYNEQFF	TGTGCTAGTGCCCCGAGGGAGGACTACAATGAGCAGTTCTTC	NA	TRBV12-5	TRBJ2-1	NA
CASSPNRGTPGYGYTF	TGTGCCAGCTCACCCAACCGGGGGACCCCCGGCTATGGCTACACCTTC	NA	TRBV18	TRBJ1-2	medium-sized
CASTLGGRAGETQYF	TGTGCCAGCACCCTGGGGGGGAGGGCCGGAGAGACCCAGTACTTC	TRBD2	TRBV27	TRBJ2-5	medium-sized
CASSSIDHRGYEQYF	TGTGCCAGCAGCTCGATAGACCACAGGGGCTACGAGCAGTACTTC	TRBD1	TRBV7-9	TRBJ2-7	medium-sized
CASSQAQGEGNQPQHF	TGTGCCAGCAGCCAAGCTCAAGGGGAGGGCAATCAGCCCCAGCATTTT	NA	TRBV4-2	TRBJ1-5	NA
CATRGLAGFTDTQYF	TGTGCCACCAGGGGATTAGCGGGGTTCACAGATACGCAGTATTTT	TRBD2	TRBV27	TRBJ2-3	NA
CASSLVVGRYTGELFF	TGTGCCAGCAGCTTAGTGGTCGGCCGATACACCGGGGAGCTGTTTTTT	NA	TRBV7-9	TRBJ2-2	medium-sized
CASSHPGGQSGNTIYF	TGTGCCAGCTCACACCCAGGGGGTCAGAGTGGAAACACCATATATTTT	TRBD1	TRBV18	TRBJ1-3	medium-sized
CSANNAAGAGGDNEQFF	TGCAGTGCTAATAACGCCGCGGGGGCGGGAGGGGACAATGAGCAGTTCTTC	TRBD2	TRBV20-1	TRBJ2-1	few
CASRVGTGGKLFF	TGTGCCAGTAGGGTCGGGACAGGGGGAAAACTGTTTTTT	TRBD1	TRBV19	TRBJ1-4	NA
CASSPRTSGRAYEQYF	TGTGCCAGCAGTCCTCGGACTAGCGGGAGGGCCTACGAGCAGTACTTC	TRBD2	TRBV6-2/TRBV6-3	TRBJ2-7	medium-sized
CASSPRRGPPYEQYF	TGTGCCAGCAGTCCGCGGCGGGGACCCCCTTACGAGCAGTACTTC	NA	TRBV27	TRBJ2-7	medium-sized
CSAPGQGFPTQYF	TGCAGTGCTCCGGGACAGGGGTTCCCCACGCAGTATTTT	TRBD1	TRBV20-1	TRBJ2-3	few
CSASFGQGSDEQFF	TGCAGCGCCTCGTTCGGGCAGGGGTCAGACGAGCAGTTCTTC	NA	TRBV29-1	TRBJ2-1	large
CASSLWYGSYNEQFF	TGTGCCAGCAGCTTGTGGTACGGGTCCTACAATGAGCAGTTCTTC	NA	TRBV7-2	TRBJ2-1	few